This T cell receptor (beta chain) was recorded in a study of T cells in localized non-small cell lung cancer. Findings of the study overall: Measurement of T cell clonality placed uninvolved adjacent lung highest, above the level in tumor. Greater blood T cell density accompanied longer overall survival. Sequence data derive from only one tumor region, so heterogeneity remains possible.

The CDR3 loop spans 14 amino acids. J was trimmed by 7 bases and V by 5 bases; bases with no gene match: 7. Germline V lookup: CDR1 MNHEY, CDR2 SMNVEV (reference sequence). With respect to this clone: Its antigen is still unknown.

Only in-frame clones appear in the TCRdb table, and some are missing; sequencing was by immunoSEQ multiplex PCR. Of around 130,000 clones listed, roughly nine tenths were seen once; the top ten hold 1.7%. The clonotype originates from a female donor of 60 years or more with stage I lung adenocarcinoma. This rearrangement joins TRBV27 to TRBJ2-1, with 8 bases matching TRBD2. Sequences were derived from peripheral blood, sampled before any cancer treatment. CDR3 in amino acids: CASSQAGVGNEQFF. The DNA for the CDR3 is TGTGCCAGCAGTCAAGCGGGAGTGGGGAATGAGCAGTTCTTC.